This T cell receptor (beta chain) is from a study of cytomegalovirus exposure and HLA in healthy donors. Study context: Unique TCR beta sequences numbering approximately 120 million came from 190 million or so T cells in an earlier analysis. HLA-typed donors were the source of approximately 85 million unique TCRs held in an early data release.

The germline V gene encodes CDR1 LNHDA and CDR2 SQIVND (reference sequence). The CDR3 covers 13 residues. Trimming left V 5 bases short and J 0 bases short, with 8 bases between. Both 60 Vbeta primers and 13 Jbeta primers went into the PCR. Using immunoSEQ multiplex PCR, the repertoire was profiled, and TCRdb retains in-frame clones only, with some absent. This table has about 140,000 clones, 70% to 85% appearing once. Sequences were obtained from PBMCs. V gene TRBV19 combines with J gene TRBJ2-7, with no clear D. The TCR was taken from a man aged 25-45 years in good health and CMV-seropositive. The CDR3 nucleotides read TGTGCCAGTAGTTCGGGTTCCTCCTACGAGCAGTACTTC. It codes for CASSSGSSYEQYF.